Listed below are T cell receptor beta chains from one sample, sequenced in a study of T cells in Graves' hyperthyroidism and ophthalmopathy. TCRdb re-called the multiplex PCR reads with MiXCR, one entry per CDR3 protein. The sample holds around 700,000 distinct CDR3 sequences, 18% seen once. The sequenced sample consisted of blood. Receptors originate from a woman aged 50 to 60 with Graves' hyperthyroidism that later progressed to Graves' ophthalmopathy. Each CDR3 is given with its conserved first and last residue. The order of the fields is V gene, J gene, clone size, CDR3 length, D gene, CDR3 DNA, CDR3 protein. The D gene is left open where the match is weak. Rows give clone size only sometimes, using once, few, many, or a class for an expanded clone.

V: TRBV10-3; J: TRBJ2-3; size: NA; length: 13; D: NA; DNA: TGTGCAGCTTCTATGGGATCCACAGATACGCAGTATTTT; CDR3: CAASMGSTDTQYF
V: TRBV12-3/TRBV12-4; J: TRBJ2-3; size: few; length: 16; D: NA; DNA: TGTGCCAACAGCCCTGGGCGGGGACAGCACACAGATACGCAGTATTTT; CDR3: CANSPGRGQHTDTQYF
V: TRBV7-9; J: TRBJ1-4; size: NA; length: 16; D: NA; DNA: TGTGCCAGCAGCTCACAAACCACCGAGGTGAATGAAAAACTGTTTTTT; CDR3: CASSSQTTEVNEKLFF
V: TRBV19; J: TRBJ1-1; size: NA; length: 15; D: NA; DNA: TGTGCCAGCAAAACCCGGGGGGACCGGTCCCAAGAAGCTTTCTTT; CDR3: CASKTRGDRSQEAFF
V: TRBV6-1; J: TRBJ2-1; size: few; length: 11; D: NA; DNA: TGTGCCAGCACCGACGGGGGTGAGCAGTTCTTC; CDR3: CASTDGGEQFF
V: TRBV2; J: TRBJ2-7; size: many; length: 17; D: TRBD1; DNA: TGTGCCAGCAGTGCCCGCTCCGGGACAGGGGATCCCTACGAGCAGTACTTC; CDR3: CASSARSGTGDPYEQYF
V: TRBV4-2; J: TRBJ1-4; size: NA; length: 16; D: NA; DNA: TGTGCCAGCAGCCAAGCGGAAGGGGCGGGTGGAGAAAAACTGTTTTTT; CDR3: CASSQAEGAGGEKLFF
V: TRBV20-1; J: TRBJ2-5; size: NA; length: 13; D: TRBD2; DNA: TGCAGTGCTAGAGCGACTAGCCGGGAGACCCAGTACTTC; CDR3: CSARATSRETQYF
V: TRBV7-8; J: TRBJ2-1; size: many; length: 11; D: NA; DNA: TGTGCCAGCAGCTTAGTTGGAGAGCAGTTCTTC; CDR3: CASSLVGEQFF
V: TRBV15; J: TRBJ1-2; size: NA; length: 15; D: NA; DNA: TGTGCCACCAGCAGAGATCGGGGCAGCGCTTATGGCTACACCTTC; CDR3: CATSRDRGSAYGYTF
V: TRBV3-1; J: TRBJ1-5; size: many; length: 13; D: NA; DNA: TGTGCCAGCAGCCAGGGGGCAGGGCGGCCCCAGCATTTT; CDR3: CASSQGAGRPQHF
V: TRBV20-1; J: TRBJ1-1; size: many; length: 16; D: NA; DNA: TGCAGTGCTAGAGACCCTCGCAGGGGAGGAGACACTGAAGCTTTCTTT; CDR3: CSARDPRRGGDTEAFF
V: TRBV6-5; J: TRBJ2-5; size: NA; length: 14; D: NA; DNA: TGTGCCAGCAGTTACGGCCGGGAACAAGAGACCCAGTACTTC; CDR3: CASSYGREQETQYF
V: TRBV5-1; J: TRBJ2-6; size: NA; length: 15; D: NA; DNA: TGCGCCAGCAGCTTAGGCAGGTTCGGGGCCAACGTCCTGACTTTC; CDR3: CASSLGRFGANVLTF
V: TRBV7-6; J: TRBJ1-4; size: NA; length: 15; D: NA; DNA: TGTGCCAGCAGCTTATTCGGTTCAACTAATGAAAAACTGTTTTTT; CDR3: CASSLFGSTNEKLFF
V: TRBV27; J: TRBJ1-2; size: few; length: 15; D: NA; DNA: TGTGCCAGCAGTTCGGGAAAAGGGCCCCTCTATGGCTACACCTTC; CDR3: CASSSGKGPLYGYTF
V: TRBV12-3/TRBV12-4; J: TRBJ1-4; size: NA; length: 16; D: NA; DNA: TGTGCCAGCAGTTCACCCTTAAGCGGGGGTAATGAAAAACTGTTTTTT; CDR3: CASSSPLSGGNEKLFF
V: TRBV20-1; J: TRBJ2-4; size: NA; length: 17; D: TRBD2; DNA: TGCAGTGCTAGAGTTTTTTCCGCGGGGGGTCGAGGAAACATTCAGTACTTC; CDR3: CSARVFSAGGRGNIQYF
V: TRBV20-1; J: TRBJ1-5; size: many; length: 13; D: NA; DNA: TGCAGTGCTAATCAACAGGGAAACCAGCCCCAGCATTTT; CDR3: CSANQQGNQPQHF
V: TRBV20-1; J: TRBJ1-1; size: few; length: 14; D: NA; DNA: TGCAGTGCTCCTCACCGGAACATTTTCACTGAAGCTTTCTTT; CDR3: CSAPHRNIFTEAFF
V: TRBV28; J: TRBJ1-3; size: NA; length: 15; D: NA; DNA: TGTGCCAGCAGTTTTCCGGGAGCCTCTGGAAACACCATATATTTT; CDR3: CASSFPGASGNTIYF
V: TRBV5-6; J: TRBJ1-5; size: many; length: 15; D: TRBD1; DNA: TGTGCCAGCAGCTCCCGACAGGGAAGCAATCAGCCCCAGCATTTT; CDR3: CASSSRQGSNQPQHF
V: TRBV3-1; J: TRBJ2-4; size: many; length: 15; D: NA; DNA: TGTGCCAGCAGCCAAGATCTGGAATTAAGAAACATTCAGTACTTC; CDR3: CASSQDLELRNIQYF
V: TRBV3-1; J: TRBJ2-2; size: many; length: 13; D: NA; DNA: TGTGCCAGCAGCCAAGGGGGTACCGGGGAGCTGTTTTTT; CDR3: CASSQGGTGELFF
V: TRBV5-1; J: TRBJ2-7; size: few; length: 16; D: NA; DNA: TGCGCCAGCAGCTTTTCCGTGCGGCAGAGCTCCTACGAGCAGTACTTC; CDR3: CASSFSVRQSSYEQYF
V: TRBV4-1; J: TRBJ1-4; size: NA; length: 13; D: NA; DNA: TGCGCCAGCAGCCAAGCAGGGTTGGAAAAACTGTTTTTT; CDR3: CASSQAGLEKLFF
V: TRBV5-4; J: TRBJ2-1; size: NA; length: 15; D: NA; DNA: TGTGCCAGCAGCTTTACATTCGCAGGATACAATGAGCAGTTCTTC; CDR3: CASSFTFAGYNEQFF
V: TRBV6-2/TRBV6-3; J: TRBJ2-2; size: many; length: 15; D: NA; DNA: TGTGCCAGCGGGGGACGGTCAACGAACACCGGGGAGCTGTTTTTT; CDR3: CASGGRSTNTGELFF
V: TRBV4-1; J: TRBJ2-2; size: few; length: 14; D: NA; DNA: TGCGCCAGCAGCCCTTCAAGATCCTCCGGGGAGCTGTTTTTT; CDR3: CASSPSRSSGELFF
V: TRBV7-8; J: TRBJ1-2; size: many; length: 14; D: NA; DNA: TGTGCCAGCAGCTTGGGGTCGGCGAACTATGGCTACACCTTC; CDR3: CASSLGSANYGYTF
V: TRBV6-1; J: TRBJ1-5; size: few; length: 15; D: NA; DNA: TGTGCCAGCAGTCCATACTTGGGGGCAGGCCAGCCCCAGCATTTT; CDR3: CASSPYLGAGQPQHF
V: TRBV14; J: TRBJ2-4; size: NA; length: 16; D: NA; DNA: TGTGCCAGCAGCCCCGGAGGGGGGCTGGCCAAAAACATTCAGTACTTC; CDR3: CASSPGGGLAKNIQYF
V: TRBV5-1; J: TRBJ1-2; size: NA; length: 15; D: NA; DNA: TGCGCCAGCAGCTTACTAGACATCTCCCTTGGAGGCTACACCTTC; CDR3: CASSLLDISLGGYTF